These T cell receptor beta chains were read from a single sample in a study of T cell responses to AZD1222 COVID-19 vaccine. The table came from immunoSEQ multiplex PCR; TCRdb's copy has only in-frame clones and leaves some out. The top ten clones hold 5.5% of a sample with some 130,000 clones, 85% to 90% of them seen once. Source: peripheral blood, taken on day 0 of AZD1222 vaccination. The receptors derive from an adult in good health. The CDR3 runs from the conserved cysteine through the conserved F or W. The order of the fields is clone size, D gene, CDR3 length, V gene, J gene, CDR3 DNA, CDR3 protein. A D gene is named only where the DNA matches it firmly. Rows give clone size only sometimes, using once, few, many, or a class for an expanded clone.

size: -
D: -
length: 13
V: TRBV4-3
J: TRBJ1-2
DNA: TGCGCCAGCAGCCAAGATGGGGGCAATGGCTACACCTTC
CDR3: CASSQDGGNGYTF

size: -
D: TRBD2
length: 18
V: TRBV14
J: TRBJ2-1
DNA: TGTGCCAGCAGCCAAGACTCGGGATTGGGCGGGAGGTACAATGAGCAGTTCTTC
CDR3: CASSQDSGLGGRYNEQFF

size: few
D: -
length: 13
V: TRBV7-9
J: TRBJ2-7
DNA: TGTGCCAGCTCGCCCAAGGGTCCCTACGAGCAGTACTTC
CDR3: CASSPKGPYEQYF

size: -
D: -
length: 15
V: TRBV9
J: TRBJ1-2
DNA: TGTGCCAGCAGCGATAACAGGGATGAAGTGTATGGCTACACCTTC
CDR3: CASSDNRDEVYGYTF

size: -
D: -
length: 8
V: TRBV29-1
J: TRBJ2-3
DNA: TGCAGCGCAGATACGCAGTATTTT
CDR3: CSADTQYF

size: -
D: TRBD1
length: 14
V: TRBV5-1
J: TRBJ1-2
DNA: TGCGCCAGCAGCTCGGGACAGGGTGGCTCCGGCTACACCTTC
CDR3: CASSSGQGGSGYTF

size: -
D: -
length: 15
V: TRBV9
J: TRBJ2-1
DNA: TGTGCCAGCAGCGAAGGAGCTTCCTACTACAATGAGCAGTTCTTC
CDR3: CASSEGASYYNEQFF

size: -
D: -
length: 11
V: TRBV30
J: TRBJ1-2
DNA: TGTGCCTGGAGGATGGGGGGAGGCTACACCTTC
CDR3: CAWRMGGGYTF

size: -
D: -
length: 14
V: TRBV24-1
J: TRBJ2-1
DNA: TGTGCCACCAGTGAGGCAGGGGTCCACAATGAGCAGTTCTTC
CDR3: CATSEAGVHNEQFF

size: few
D: -
length: 10
V: TRBV20-1
J: TRBJ2-3
DNA: TGCAGTGCTAGTCAGGATACGCAGTATTTT
CDR3: CSASQDTQYF

size: -
D: TRBD1
length: 14
V: TRBV19
J: TRBJ1-1
DNA: TGTGCCAGTAACTACAGACAGGGGGCGGGTGAAGCTTTCTTT
CDR3: CASNYRQGAGEAFF

size: -
D: -
length: 15
V: TRBV7-8
J: TRBJ1-2
DNA: TGTGCCAGCAGCCCCCGCCGGGTCGGGAGATGGGGCTACACCTTC
CDR3: CASSPRRVGRWGYTF

size: -
D: -
length: 15
V: TRBV28
J: TRBJ1-2
DNA: TGTGCCAGCAGTCGGACGGCTTCCTGGGTTGGGGGCTACACCTTC
CDR3: CASSRTASWVGGYTF

size: -
D: -
length: 16
V: TRBV7-8
J: TRBJ2-1
DNA: TGTGCCAGCAGCCCCTTAGCGGACAGAGCCTACAATGAGCAGTTCTTC
CDR3: CASSPLADRAYNEQFF

size: -
D: -
length: 12
V: TRBV19
J: TRBJ1-1
DNA: TGTGCCAGTAAACCTTATGGGGCTGAAGCTTTCTTT
CDR3: CASKPYGAEAFF

size: -
D: TRBD1
length: 15
V: TRBV10-3
J: TRBJ1-6
DNA: TGTGCCATCAGTGACCCGGGACAGGGGGGTTCACCCCTCCACTTT
CDR3: CAISDPGQGGSPLHF

size: -
D: -
length: 14
V: TRBV9
J: TRBJ1-2
DNA: TGTGCCAGCAGCGTAGAATCAGGGGTCTATGGCTACACCTTC
CDR3: CASSVESGVYGYTF

size: -
D: TRBD1
length: 17
V: TRBV6-1
J: TRBJ1-5
DNA: TGTGCCAGCAGTGAAGGGGGCAGGGGGTTCAGCAATCAGCCCCAGCATTTT
CDR3: CASSEGGRGFSNQPQHF

size: -
D: TRBD2
length: 13
V: TRBV19
J: TRBJ2-7
DNA: TGTGCCAGTAGTACTAGCGGGCCCTACGAGCAGTACTTC
CDR3: CASSTSGPYEQYF

size: -
D: -
length: 17
V: TRBV19
J: TRBJ1-6
DNA: TGTGCCAGTAGTATAGACATCAGGAGCTCCTATAATTCACCCCTCCACTTT
CDR3: CASSIDIRSSYNSPLHF

size: once
D: -
length: 14
V: TRBV30
J: TRBJ2-2
DNA: TGTGCCTGGAGGAGGGTAGTAGGGACCGGGGAGCTGTTTTTT
CDR3: CAWRRVVGTGELFF

size: -
D: TRBD1
length: 18
V: TRBV7-3
J: TRBJ1-6
DNA: TGTGCCAGCAGCTTAGCCGGACCCGGGACAGGGTTTAATTCACCCCTCCACTTT
CDR3: CASSLAGPGTGFNSPLHF

size: -
D: -
length: 10
V: TRBV29-1
J: TRBJ1-1
DNA: TGCAGCGGAGCGAACACTGAAGCTTTCTTT
CDR3: CSGANTEAFF

size: -
D: TRBD1
length: 16
V: TRBV10-2
J: TRBJ1-5
DNA: TGCGCCAGCAGTGCAGGCGACAGGGGGCTGGAGCAGCCCCAGCATTTT
CDR3: CASSAGDRGLEQPQHF

size: -
D: -
length: 16
V: TRBV5-6
J: TRBJ1-5
DNA: TGTGCCAGCAGCTTGTGGGGCTCCCTGGACAATCAGCCCCAGCATTTT
CDR3: CASSLWGSLDNQPQHF

size: -
D: -
length: 18
V: TRBV5-4
J: TRBJ2-7
DNA: TGTGCCAGCAGCTTTATGGGACGGGGAGAGGGGGTGCCCTACGAGCAGTACTTC
CDR3: CASSFMGRGEGVPYEQYF

size: -
D: -
length: 13
V: TRBV5-6
J: TRBJ2-7
DNA: TGTGCCAGCAGCTTGGTACAGGGATACGAGCAGTACTTC
CDR3: CASSLVQGYEQYF

size: -
D: TRBD1
length: 11
V: TRBV9
J: TRBJ1-2
DNA: TGTGCCTCTGGGACAGGTCATGGCTACACCTTC
CDR3: CASGTGHGYTF

size: -
D: -
length: 13
V: TRBV25-1
J: TRBJ1-5
DNA: TGTGCCAGCAGTGAATCCGGGAATCAGCCCCAGCATTTT
CDR3: CASSESGNQPQHF

size: -
D: -
length: 14
V: TRBV5-1
J: TRBJ1-3
DNA: TGCGCCAGCAGCTTGGAGACGCCTGGAAACACCATATATTTT
CDR3: CASSLETPGNTIYF

size: few
D: -
length: 13
V: TRBV28
J: TRBJ2-1
DNA: TGTGCCAGCAGAGGGCTTTCCTACAATGAGCAGTTCTTC
CDR3: CASRGLSYNEQFF

size: -
D: TRBD1
length: 19
V: TRBV19
J: TRBJ1-2
DNA: TGTGCCAGTAGTACTACCTCCGGGACAGCCATAGAAGCTAACTATGGCTACACCTTC
CDR3: CASSTTSGTAIEANYGYTF

size: -
D: TRBD1
length: 13
V: TRBV7-2
J: TRBJ1-2
DNA: TGTGCCAGCAGCCGGGGACAGTTTGTAGGCTACACCTTC
CDR3: CASSRGQFVGYTF

size: -
D: -
length: 15
V: TRBV28
J: TRBJ1-2
DNA: TGTGCCAGCAGTTTAATGGGGGCTCGGTTGGATGGCTACACCTTC
CDR3: CASSLMGARLDGYTF

size: -
D: -
length: 16
V: TRBV5-6
J: TRBJ2-1
DNA: TGTGCCAGCAGCTTGGTTGCAGGCCGTTCGTACAATGAGCAGTTCTTC
CDR3: CASSLVAGRSYNEQFF

size: -
D: TRBD1
length: 16
V: TRBV15
J: TRBJ1-2
DNA: TGTGCCACCAGCACGACTGGACAGGCAAAACGGTATGGCTACACCTTC
CDR3: CATSTTGQAKRYGYTF

size: -
D: TRBD1
length: 14
V: TRBV11-2
J: TRBJ1-2
DNA: TGTGCCAGCAGCCCAACAGGGGCGTCTTATGGCTACACCTTC
CDR3: CASSPTGASYGYTF

size: -
D: -
length: 17
V: TRBV4-3
J: TRBJ1-6
DNA: TGCGCCAGCAGCCAAGAGAGGGCAGGCTCCTATAATTCACCCCTCCACTTT
CDR3: CASSQERAGSYNSPLHF

size: -
D: TRBD1
length: 14
V: TRBV28
J: TRBJ1-5
DNA: TGTGCCAGCAATCCGGACAGGATCTATCAGCCCCAGCATTTT
CDR3: CASNPDRIYQPQHF